The 11 T cell receptor beta chains reported below all come from one sample, sequenced in a study of T cell repertoires in cytomegalovirus infection. No antigen is known for these receptors. TCRdb re-called the reads through MiXCR, storing one row per CDR3 protein. Of about 920,000 distinct CDR3 sequences in the sample, roughly 31% were seen once. The specimen was cultured CD8+ T cells from PBMCs, collected from culture after CMV antigen stimulation. These receptors originate from a human donor in good health (CMV status not recorded). Some clones in this sample may be carry-over from other donors' samples.

In this sample, this clonotype turned up a few times. V and J are TRBV19 and TRBJ2-1; 9 bases align to TRBD1. The CDR3 is made up of 14 amino acids. CDR1 LNHDA and CDR2 SQIVND come from the germline V gene (reference sequence). Unmatched junction bases numbered 3, after V lost 2 bases and J lost 7 bases. The CDR3 sequence is CASSITGGLNEQFF. The DNA for the CDR3 is TGTGCCAGTAGTATAACAGGGGGCTTAAATGAGCAGTTCTTC.

In this sample, this clonotype turned up many times. The rearrangement joins TRBV7-6 to TRBJ2-5; D might be TRBD1 or TRBD2, each matching 5 bases. The V gene's germline CDR1 is SGHVS and CDR2 FNYEAQ. The CDR3 is made up of 14 amino acids. V was trimmed by 5 bases and J by 2 bases, leaving 12 bases between them. The CDR3 DNA follows: TGTGCCAGCAGCCGTCCGGGACCTCAAGAGACCCAGTACTTC. Its protein product is CASSRPGPQETQYF.

The rearrangement links TRBV27 to TRBJ2-5, with a tentative D call TRBD2 (6 bases). The CDR3 spans 14 residues. Germline lookup yields CDR1 MNHEY and CDR2 SMNVEV (reference sequence). Trimming removed 1 base from V and 5 bases from J, with 11 bases in between. Here the CDR3 DNA reads TGTGCCAGCAGTTTATTGGGGGGACCGGAGACCCAGTACTTC. It codes for CASSLLGGPETQYF.

V is TRBV6-5 and J is TRBJ2-3, with 7 bases fitting TRBD1. This CDR3 has 15 residues. The germline CDR1 and CDR2 sequences are MNHEY and SVGAGI. With V trimmed by 6 bases and J by 0 bases, 6 bases remained unmatched. CDR3 loop: CASRWTGTSTDTQYF. The CDR3 nucleotides read TGTGCCAGCAGATGGACAGGAACTAGCACAGATACGCAGTATTTT.

This clonotype has a count of ten or more. The rearrangement uses TRBV7-2 and TRBJ2-1; the D call may be TRBD1 or TRBD2 (5 bases each). The V gene lost 1 base and the J gene lost 3 bases, with 16 bases spanning the gap. The CDR3 has 17 residues. In germline, CDR1 is SGHTA, CDR2 FQGNSA. The DNA for the CDR3 is TGTGCCAGCAGCTTAGTGGTCGGGGCAGGGTTCTACAATGAGCAGTTCTTC. Translated, it gives CASSLVVGAGFYNEQFF.

This clonotype showed up just a few times. The chain uses TRBV4-1 and TRBJ1-2, with TRBD1 identical over 9 bases. This CDR3 has 18 amino acids. Trimming removed 3 bases from V and 2 bases from J; junction bases left unmatched: 13. Germline CDR1 and CDR2: MGHRA and YSYEKL. The CDR3 region is CASSHTGTGIDKNYGYTF. In DNA form, the CDR3 reads TGCGCCAGCAGCCATACCGGGACAGGGATAGACAAAAACTATGGCTACACCTTC.

This sequence joins TRBV9 and TRBJ2-7, with D possibly matching TRBD2 (6 bases). This CDR3 has 15 amino acids. Germline CDR1 is SGDLS and CDR2 is YYNGEE. V dropped 7 bases and J dropped 0 bases, with 17 bases sitting between them. The CDR3 DNA reads as TGTGCCAGCCCCGGGAGATCCCTCAGCTCCTACGAGCAGTACTTC. Translating it yields CASPGRSLSSYEQYF.

V and J are TRBV6-5 and TRBJ2-1, with D possibly TRBD1 on 5 matching bases. CDR3 length: 14 residues. The V gene's germline CDR1 is MNHEY and CDR2 SVGAGI. Trimming took 2 bases from V and 2 from J, leaving 7 bases between them. This CDR3 reads CASSYRGAYNEQFF. The CDR3 nucleotides read TGTGCCAGCAGTTACAGGGGTGCCTACAATGAGCAGTTCTTC.

J is TRBJ1-5 and V is TRBV7-9; unclear D gene. The CDR3 contains 13 residues. Trimming cost V 1 base and J 5 bases, with 6 bases left between them. Germline CDR1 and CDR2: SEHNR and FQNEAQ (reference sequence). In DNA, the CDR3 is TGTGCCAGCAGCTTAGAGGCGGATCAGCCCCAGCATTTT. It codes for CASSLEADQPQHF.

V usage is TRBV28 and J usage is TRBJ2-1; 9 bases are shared with TRBD2. J gave up 4 bases and V 6 bases, and 7 bases lay outside the gene matches. Germline CDR1 and CDR2: MDHEN and SYDVKM. The CDR3 length is 15 residues. The CDR3 here is CASRTGTSRYNEQFF. The CDR3 DNA is TGTGCCAGCAGAACCGGGACTAGCCGTTACAATGAGCAGTTCTTC.

This clonotype appeared a few times. This chain connects TRBV6-1 to TRBJ2-7; D uncertain. V lost 8 bases and J 3 bases, leaving 5 bases between the germline ends. Germline-derived CDR1 and CDR2 are MNHNS and SASEGT. This CDR3 is built from 10 residues. CDR3 bases: TGTGCCAGCTTCAACTACGAGCAGTACTTC. It is translated as CASFNYEQYF.